Included here is one TCR beta chain sequence, with context. Its cognate antigen is unknown. This specimen comes from a study of human T cells and chemical hapten exposure. Study-wide findings and caveats: TCRs at high frequency, those above 1 in 1000, did not change with DPC sensitization. Compared to controls, expanded TCRs made significantly more large clusters of similar CDR3s.

Trimming left V 4 bases short and J 1 base short, with 7 bases between. CDR1 and CDR2 (germline): SEHNR, FQNEAQ (reference sequence). The CDR3 is 13 residues long. The library tagged each cDNA molecule with unique molecular identifiers. A single record per CDR3 protein comes from TCRdb applying MiXCR to the reads. The sample has 3,500 or so distinct CDR3 sequences, 45% to 55% seen once; the top ten hold 5.8%. Treatment defined: therapeutic diphenylcyclopropenone sensitization with weekly scalp DPC. The gene calls are TRBV7-9 and TRBJ2-5, with D maybe TRBD2 (5 bases). This specimen was whole blood, taken before DPC sensitization or 2, 6, or about 24 weeks after (not recorded which). The sequence was collected from an adult with alopecia areata. Some clones in this sample may be carry-over from other donors' samples. This table probably holds off-target reads from a library built for another chain. CDR3 in DNA: TGTGCCAGCAGCTCCGCGGGCCAAGAGACCCAGTACTTC. Amino acids: CASSSAGQETQYF.